The 23 T cell receptor beta chains presented below share a single source sample, sequenced in a study of T cell repertoires in cytomegalovirus infection (dated by TCRdb to about 2019). Read against the paper, the sample's treatment or condition label means: in vitro stimulation with specific CMV peptide epitopes to enrich CMV-specific T cells. TCRdb records Illumina HiSeq 1500 as the sequencer. Through fastp at Q25 and MiXCR, TCRdb rebuilt clones from the public reads, retaining in-frame beta chains. Identical CDR3 proteins give one entry, which carries the most common genes and DNA. This sample is represented by around 900,000 distinct CDR3 sequences; under 40% of them were singletons. The biggest ten clones account for roughly 13% of the sample. For these receptors, no antigen is known. This specimen consisted of cultured CD8+ T cells from PBMCs, obtained from culture after CMV antigen stimulation. These receptors all come from a human donor in good health (CMV status not recorded). Some clones in this sample may be carry-over from other donors' samples.

This rearrangement joins TRBV27 to TRBJ2-5, with D perhaps given as TRBD1 or TRBD2 (6 bases each). V lost 3 bases and J 9 bases, leaving 14 bases between the germline ends. Germline values: CDR1 MNHEY, CDR2 SMNVEV (reference sequence). The CDR3 runs to 13 residues. CDR3 in amino acids: CASSFTGASAQYF. The CDR3 DNA reads as TGTGCCAGCAGTTTCACGGGGGCCTCGGCCCAGTACTTC.

The table lists this clonotype with many counts. The chain is built from TRBV7-8 and TRBJ2-5; D not certain. Germline V gene sequence: CDR1 SGHVS, CDR2 FQNEAQ. The CDR3 extends over 12 amino acids. V lost 2 bases and J lost 9, with 10 bases in between. In nucleotides, the CDR3 is TGTGCCAGCAGCTTATATAAGGACGCCCAGTACTTC. It yields the protein CASSLYKDAQYF.

The chain uses TRBV7-2 and TRBJ2-1, with D hard to call. The V end was cut by 5 bases, the J end by 6 bases, with 14 bases between. Germline-derived CDR1 and CDR2 are SGHTA and FQGNSA. The CDR3 length is 14 residues. The CDR3 nucleotides read TGTGCCAGCAGCCGGGTCAGGCCGCCCAATGAGCAGTTCTTC. It is translated as CASSRVRPPNEQFF.

Worth noting for this clonotype: One end of the junction does not line up with germline, which may come from a read error. The rearrangement links TRBV6-5 to TRBJ2-1, with D possibly being TRBD1 (5 bases). CDR3 length equals 15 residues. Per germline, CDR1 MNHEY and CDR2 SVGAGI. This chain's CDR3 is CVSCDSPSSYNEQFF. In nucleotides, the CDR3 is TGTGTCAGCTGTGACAGTCCGAGCTCCTACAATGAGCAGTTCTTC.

Many counts were recorded for this clonotype. The chain carries TRBV7-6 and TRBJ2-3; 7 bases are a match to TRBD1. With 5 bases clipped from V and 4 bases from J, the junction kept 6 bases outside the gene matches. The CDR3 loop spans 14 amino acids. Looked up from germline, CDR1 is SGHVS and CDR2 is FNYEAQ. CDR3: CASSLRQGPDTQYF. CDR3 bases: TGTGCCAGCAGCCTCCGACAGGGTCCAGATACGCAGTATTTT.

This clonotype was found a few times. The V gene is TRBV28, the J gene TRBJ1-1, with 12 bases lining up with TRBD1. Germline CDR1 MDHEN, CDR2 SYDVKM. CDR3 size: 18 residues. Trimming removed 7 bases from V and 5 bases from J; junction bases left unmatched: 17. As DNA, the CDR3 is TGTGCCAGCATCCATTTCCCGGGACAGGGGGCGCAGGGGACTGAAGCTTTCTTT. Translating it yields CASIHFPGQGAQGTEAFF.

This clonotype was recorded a few times. The chain combines TRBV6-1 with TRBJ2-1, with D tentatively TRBD1 (6 bases). The germline V gene has CDR1 MNHNS and CDR2 SASEGT. V shed 5 bases and J shed 6 bases, with 11 bases lying between them. This CDR3 region has 13 residues. CDR3 DNA sequence: TGTGCCAGCAGTCACAGGGTCTCCAATGAGCAGTTCTTC. Amino acid sequence: CASSHRVSNEQFF.

CDR3 in amino acids: CSAREGTSYNEQFF. As DNA, the CDR3 is TGCAGTGCTAGAGAGGGGACCTCCTACAATGAGCAGTTCTTC. The genes are TRBV20-1 and TRBJ2-1; D assignment may be TRBD1 or TRBD2 (5 bases each). Germline V lookup: CDR1 DFQATT, CDR2 SNEGSKA (reference sequence). The CDR3 spans 14 residues. The V end was cut by 0 bases, the J end by 0 bases, with 6 bases between.

The chain uses TRBV4-1 and TRBJ2-1, with 10 positions matching TRBD2. The CDR3 sequence is 17 residues long. The V and J ends lost 0 bases and 8 bases, in that order; junction bases with no gene match: 10. The V gene's germline CDR1 is MGHRA and CDR2 YSYEKL. CDR3 residues: CASSQDWASGGVDEQFF. CDR3 in DNA: TGCGCCAGCAGCCAAGATTGGGCCAGCGGGGGGGTCGATGAGCAGTTCTTC.

This clonotype has a handful of counts. The chain links TRBV15 to TRBJ1-1, with 7 bases that match TRBD1. The CDR3 extends over 15 amino acids. The V gene end was trimmed by 3 bases and the J gene end by 6 bases; junction bases not matched to a gene: 10. The germline CDR1 and CDR2 sequences are LNHNV and YYDKDF (reference sequence). The CDR3 is CATSRDKGAVSEAFF. For the CDR3, the DNA is TGTGCCACCAGCAGGGACAAGGGGGCGGTTTCTGAAGCTTTCTTT. Filled out from reference TRBV15 and TRBJ1-1, the complete variable domain reads DAMVIQNPRYQVTQFGKPVTLSCSQTLNHNVMYWYQQKSSQAPKLLFHYYDKDFNNEADTPDNFQSRRPNTSFCFLDIRSPGLGDTAMYLCATSRDKGAVSEAFFGQGTRLTVV.

The chain uses TRBV7-9 and TRBJ1-1, with D unclear. This CDR3 spans 14 amino acids. Germline V gene lookup returns CDR1 SEHNR and CDR2 FQNEAQ (reference sequence). V dropped 4 bases and J dropped 1 base, with 10 bases sitting between them. The CDR3 sequence: CASSSLHKNTEAFF. CDR3 DNA sequence: TGTGCCAGCAGCTCCCTCCACAAGAACACTGAAGCTTTCTTT.

The gene calls are TRBV29-1 and TRBJ2-3; the D is unclear. From germline, CDR1 is SQVTM and CDR2 ANQGSEA. The CDR3 is 11 residues long. The germline V and J ends were trimmed by 3 bases and 6 bases, with 7 bases remaining between them. The CDR3 DNA reads TGCAGCGTTGAGTCAATCGATACGCAGTATTTT. This codes for CSVESIDTQYF.

The rearrangement joins TRBV6-2 or TRBV6-3 to TRBJ2-7; 7 positions match TRBD1. The CDR3 sequence is 15 residues long. V trimming: 4 bases; J trimming: 5 bases; junction bases outside the gene matches: 11. The V gene's germline CDR1 is MNHEY and CDR2 SVGEGT. Here the CDR3 DNA reads TGTGCCAGCAGTTCCCCACCGACAGGGAAGGACGAGCAGTACGTC. Translating it yields CASSSPPTGKDEQYV.

The chain links TRBV27 to TRBJ2-3; TRBD2 might be the D (6 bases). V was clipped by 3 bases and J by 5 bases, with 12 bases between them. In germline, CDR1 is MNHEY, CDR2 SMNVEV (reference sequence). The CDR3 length is 14 residues. DNA for the CDR3: TGTGCCAGCAGTTTTCGGGGGTATGAAGATACGCAGTATTTT. This translates into CASSFRGYEDTQYF.

CDR3 loop: CSVDWDNQETQYF. The CDR3 bases are TGCAGCGTTGACTGGGACAACCAAGAGACCCAGTACTTC. V usage is TRBV29-1 and J usage is TRBJ2-5; D might be TRBD1 (6 bases). Trimming took 3 bases from V and 0 from J, leaving 8 bases between them. CDR3 length equals 13 residues. The germline CDR1 and CDR2 sequences are SQVTM and ANQGSEA.

V and J are TRBV2 and TRBJ1-1; 9 nucleotides align to TRBD1. Germline assignment: CDR1 SNHLY and CDR2 FYNNEI. The CDR3 is 12 residues long. The CDR3 here is CGSNRGHNEAFF. CDR3 DNA: TGTGGATCTAACAGGGGGCACAATGAAGCTTTCTTT.

The rearrangement links TRBV4-3 to TRBJ1-1; no reliable D call. CDR1 and CDR2 (germline): LGHNA, YSLEER. CDR3 length equals 15 residues. Trimming took 1 base from V and 1 from J, leaving 10 bases between them. The CDR3 DNA is TGCGCCAGCAGCCAAGGGGCCCGGGAGAACACTGAAGCTTTCTTT. This encodes CASSQGARENTEAFF.

The chain links TRBV5-4 to TRBJ1-1; unclear D gene. The CDR3 contains 13 residues. Trimming took off 2 bases at V and 4 bases at J, with 9 bases between the two ends. The germline V gene encodes CDR1 SGHNT and CDR2 YYREEE (reference sequence). CDR3 sequence reads: CASSFIGVTEAFF. CDR3 DNA sequence: TGTGCCAGCAGCTTCATAGGTGTCACTGAAGCTTTCTTT.

This clonotype was detected once. A read error is possible here, since a much larger clone lies one base away. Here the CDR3 omits its conserved ending phenylalanine or tryptophan, so a read error is the likely source. The genes are TRBV7-3 and TRBJ2-5; perhaps D is TRBD1 or TRBD2 (5 bases each). The CDR3 spans 15 residues. In germline, CDR1 is SGHTA, CDR2 FQGTGA. V was pared by 5 bases and J by 1 base, with 14 bases between. CDR3 sequence (DNA): TGTGCCAGCAGCATGGGACCGCAGGTCCAAGAGACCCAGTACTCC. Amino acid sequence: CASSMGPQVQETQYS.

The chain employs TRBV2 and TRBJ2-2; TRBD1 aligns across 8 bases. The V and J ends lost 2 bases and 1 base, in that order; junction bases with no gene match: 6. The CDR3 sequence is 17 residues long. Germline V gene sequence: CDR1 SNHLY, CDR2 FYNNEI. The CDR3 DNA sequence: TGTGCCAGCAGTGAACTTCACAGGGGGAAGAACACCGGGGAGCTGTTTTTT. This sequence encodes CASSELHRGKNTGELFF.

This chain uses TRBV7-2 with TRBJ2-7; no clear D gene. CDR1 and CDR2 (germline): SGHTA, FQGNSA. V was clipped by 5 bases and J by 4 bases, with 15 bases between them. The length of the CDR3 is 14 residues. Here the CDR3 DNA reads TGTGCCAGCAGCGATAAAGGATCCTCTTACGAGCAGTACTTC. Translated: CASSDKGSSYEQYF.

V is TRBV27 and J is TRBJ2-6; D is uncertain. Trimming shortened V by 3 bases and J by 0 bases, and 6 bases separated the two germline ends. This CDR3 is 15 amino acids long. Germline V gives CDR1 MNHEY, CDR2 SMNVEV (reference sequence). The CDR3 DNA reads as TGTGCCAGCAGTTTTGGGCGCTCTGGGGCCAACGTCCTGACTTTC. This translates into CASSFGRSGANVLTF.

There are many counts of this clonotype. V is TRBV7-6 and J is TRBJ2-5; 10 bases map to TRBD1. J was trimmed by 2 bases and V by 6 bases; bases with no gene match: 6. Germline V CDR1 and CDR2: SGHVS, FNYEAQ. There are 15 residues in the CDR3. CDR3 in amino acids: CASRLPGQGQETQYF. CDR3 in DNA: TGTGCCAGCAGGTTACCGGGACAGGGGCAAGAGACCCAGTACTTC.